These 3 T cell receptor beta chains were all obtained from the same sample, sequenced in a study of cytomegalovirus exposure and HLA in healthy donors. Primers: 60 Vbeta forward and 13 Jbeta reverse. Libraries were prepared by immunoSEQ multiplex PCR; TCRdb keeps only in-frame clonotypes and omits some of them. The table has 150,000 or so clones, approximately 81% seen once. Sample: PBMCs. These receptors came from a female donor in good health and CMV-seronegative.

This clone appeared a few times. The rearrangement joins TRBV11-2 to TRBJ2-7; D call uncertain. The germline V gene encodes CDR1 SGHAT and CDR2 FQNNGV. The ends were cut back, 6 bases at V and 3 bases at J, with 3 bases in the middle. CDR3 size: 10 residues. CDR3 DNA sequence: TGTGCCAGCAGTAGCTACGAGCAGTACTTC. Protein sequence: CASSSYEQYF.

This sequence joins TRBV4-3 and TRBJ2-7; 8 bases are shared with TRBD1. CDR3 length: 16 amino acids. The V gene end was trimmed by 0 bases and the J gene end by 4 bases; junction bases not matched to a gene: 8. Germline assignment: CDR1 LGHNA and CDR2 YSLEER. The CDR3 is CASSQDQKQGGYEQYF. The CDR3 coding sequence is TGCGCCAGCAGCCAAGATCAAAAACAGGGGGGATACGAGCAGTACTTC.

DNA for the CDR3: TGTGCCAGCAGTTCCCTAGCCGAGCAGTACTTC. The encoded protein is CASSSLAEQYF. The V and J genes are TRBV28 and TRBJ2-5; possible D gene TRBD2, 5 bases. TRBJ2-7 explains the end of the DNA better; the J call may be wrong. Germline V gene lookup returns CDR1 MDHEN and CDR2 SYDVKM. The length of the CDR3 is 11 residues.